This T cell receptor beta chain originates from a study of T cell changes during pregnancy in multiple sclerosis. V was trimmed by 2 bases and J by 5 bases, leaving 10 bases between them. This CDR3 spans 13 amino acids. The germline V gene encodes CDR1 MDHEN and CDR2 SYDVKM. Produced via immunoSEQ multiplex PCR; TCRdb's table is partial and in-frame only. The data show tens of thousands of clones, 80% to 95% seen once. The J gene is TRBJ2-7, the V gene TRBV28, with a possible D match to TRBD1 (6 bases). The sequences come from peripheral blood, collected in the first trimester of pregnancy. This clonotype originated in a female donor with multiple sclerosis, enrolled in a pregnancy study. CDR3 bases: TGTGCCAGCAGTTTAATACGACAGGACGAGCAGTACTTC. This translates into CASSLIRQDEQYF.